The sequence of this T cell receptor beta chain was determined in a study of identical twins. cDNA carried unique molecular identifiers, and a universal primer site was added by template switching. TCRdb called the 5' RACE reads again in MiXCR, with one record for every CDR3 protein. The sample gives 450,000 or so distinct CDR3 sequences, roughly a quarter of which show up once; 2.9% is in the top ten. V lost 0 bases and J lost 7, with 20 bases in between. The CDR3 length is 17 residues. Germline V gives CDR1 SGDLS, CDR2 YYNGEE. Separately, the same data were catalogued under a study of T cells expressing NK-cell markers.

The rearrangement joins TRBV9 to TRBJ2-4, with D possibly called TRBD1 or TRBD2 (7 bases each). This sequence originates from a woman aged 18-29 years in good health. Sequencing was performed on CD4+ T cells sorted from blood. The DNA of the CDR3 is TGTGCCAGCAGCGTAGGTGCCAGGGGGGGATTATTGAACATTCAGTACTTC. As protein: CASSVGARGGLLNIQYF. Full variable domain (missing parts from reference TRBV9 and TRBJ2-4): DSGVTQTPKHLITATGQRVTLRCSPRSGDLSVYWYQQSLDQGLQFLIQYYNGEERAKGNILERFSAQQFPDLHSELNLSSLELGDSALYFCASSVGARGGLLNIQYFGAGTRLSVL.